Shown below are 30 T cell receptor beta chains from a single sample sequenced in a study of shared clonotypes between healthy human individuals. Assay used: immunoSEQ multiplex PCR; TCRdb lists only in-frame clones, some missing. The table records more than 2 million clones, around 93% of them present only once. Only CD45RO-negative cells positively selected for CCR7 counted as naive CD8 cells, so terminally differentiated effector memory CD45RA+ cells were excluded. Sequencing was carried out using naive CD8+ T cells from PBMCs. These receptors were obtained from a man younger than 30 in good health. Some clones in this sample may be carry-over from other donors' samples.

CDR3 nucleotides: TGTGCCAGCAGCTCCCAGGGACTAGCGGGAACAACCACAGATACGCAGTATTTT. Translation gives CASSSQGLAGTTTDTQYF. The V and J genes are TRBV13 and TRBJ2-3, with 13 nucleotides matching TRBD2. After removal of 4 bases from V and 2 bases from J, the junction contained 9 bases not matched to a gene. Germline V CDR1 and CDR2: PRHDT, FYEKMQ (reference sequence). The CDR3 is 18 amino acids.

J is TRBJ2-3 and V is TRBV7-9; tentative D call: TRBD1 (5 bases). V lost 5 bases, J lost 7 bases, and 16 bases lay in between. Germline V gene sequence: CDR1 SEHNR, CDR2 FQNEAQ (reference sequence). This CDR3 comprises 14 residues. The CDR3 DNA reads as TGTGCCAGCAGCCCCCGCGACAGTCTACATACGCAGTATTTT. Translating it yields CASSPRDSLHTQYF.

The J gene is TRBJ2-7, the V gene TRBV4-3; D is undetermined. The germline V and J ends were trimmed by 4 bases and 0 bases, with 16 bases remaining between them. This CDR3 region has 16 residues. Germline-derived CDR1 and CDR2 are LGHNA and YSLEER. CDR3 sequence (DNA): TGCGCCAGCAGCCCAGACCCGGCCGGATCCTCCTACGAGCAGTACTTC. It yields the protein CASSPDPAGSSYEQYF.

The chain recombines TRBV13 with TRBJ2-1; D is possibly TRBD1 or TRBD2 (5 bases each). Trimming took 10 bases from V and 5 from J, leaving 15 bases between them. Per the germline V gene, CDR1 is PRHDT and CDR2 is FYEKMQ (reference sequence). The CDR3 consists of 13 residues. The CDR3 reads CATKTGTNNEQFF. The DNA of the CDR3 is TGTGCCACCAAAACCGGGACCAACAATGAGCAGTTCTTC.

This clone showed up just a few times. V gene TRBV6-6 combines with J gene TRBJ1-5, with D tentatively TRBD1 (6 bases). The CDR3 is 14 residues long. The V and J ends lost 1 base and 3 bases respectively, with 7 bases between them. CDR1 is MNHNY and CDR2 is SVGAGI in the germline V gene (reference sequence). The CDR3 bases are TGTGCCAGCAGTTACTGGGGGGCCAATCAGCCCCAGCATTTT. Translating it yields CASSYWGANQPQHF.

CDR3 region: CASSTAGRVTDTQYF. The CDR3 DNA follows: TGTGCCAGCAGCACTGCCGGCAGGGTAACAGATACGCAGTATTTT. This chain uses TRBV7-8 with TRBJ2-3; perhaps TRBD1 as D (5 bases). The V end lost 5 bases, the J end lost 3 bases, and 15 bases lay between the germline ends. Germline CDR1 reads SGHVS; CDR2 reads FQNEAQ. This CDR3 region has 15 residues.

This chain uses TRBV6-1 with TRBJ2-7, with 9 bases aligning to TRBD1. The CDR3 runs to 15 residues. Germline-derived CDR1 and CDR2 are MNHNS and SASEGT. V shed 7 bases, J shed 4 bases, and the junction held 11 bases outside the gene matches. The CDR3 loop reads CASNSGTGIEYEQYF. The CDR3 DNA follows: TGTGCCAGCAATTCCGGGACAGGGATTGAATACGAGCAGTACTTC.

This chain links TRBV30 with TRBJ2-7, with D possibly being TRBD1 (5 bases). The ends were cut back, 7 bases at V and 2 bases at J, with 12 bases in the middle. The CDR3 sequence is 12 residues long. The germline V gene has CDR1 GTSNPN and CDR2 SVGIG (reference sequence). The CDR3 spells CALGHQAYEQYF. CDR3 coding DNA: TGTGCCTTAGGACACCAAGCCTACGAGCAGTACTTC.

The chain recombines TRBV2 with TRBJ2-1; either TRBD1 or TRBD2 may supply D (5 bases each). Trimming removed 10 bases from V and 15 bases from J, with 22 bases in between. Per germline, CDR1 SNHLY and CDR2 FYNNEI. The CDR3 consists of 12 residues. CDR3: CANQIRGAAPFF. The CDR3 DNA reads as TGTGCCAACCAAATTCGAGGGGCAGCTCCGTTCTTC.

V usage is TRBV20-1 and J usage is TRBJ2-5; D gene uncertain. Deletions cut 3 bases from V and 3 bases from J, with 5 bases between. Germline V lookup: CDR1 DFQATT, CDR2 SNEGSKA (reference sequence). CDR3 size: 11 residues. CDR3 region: CSARDKETQYF. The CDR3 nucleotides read TGCAGTGCTAGGGATAAAGAGACCCAGTACTTC.

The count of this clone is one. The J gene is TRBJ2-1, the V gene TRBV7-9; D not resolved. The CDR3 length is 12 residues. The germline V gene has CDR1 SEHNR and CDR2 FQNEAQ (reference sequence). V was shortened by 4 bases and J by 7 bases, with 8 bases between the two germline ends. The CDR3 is CASSSATNEQFF. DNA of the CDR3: TGTGCCAGCAGCTCCGCTACAAATGAGCAGTTCTTC. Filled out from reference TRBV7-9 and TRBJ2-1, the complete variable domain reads DTGVSQNPRHKITKRGQNVTFRCDPISEHNRLYWYRQTLGQGPEFLTYFQNEAQLEKSRLLSDRFSAERPKGSFSTLEIQRTEQGDSAMYLCASSSATNEQFFGPGTRLTVL.

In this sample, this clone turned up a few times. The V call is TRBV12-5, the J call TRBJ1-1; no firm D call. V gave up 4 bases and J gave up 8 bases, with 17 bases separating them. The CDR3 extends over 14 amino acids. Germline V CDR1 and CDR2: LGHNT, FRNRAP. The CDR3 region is CASGWGSPQPEAFF. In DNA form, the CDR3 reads TGTGCTAGTGGTTGGGGATCTCCTCAACCCGAAGCTTTCTTT. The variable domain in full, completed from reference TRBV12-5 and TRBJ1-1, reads DARVTQTPRHKVTEMGQEVTMRCQPILGHNTVFWYRQTMMQGLELLAYFRNRAPLDDSGMPKDRFSAEMPDATLATLKIQPSEPRDSAVYFCASGWGSPQPEAFFGQGTRLTVV.

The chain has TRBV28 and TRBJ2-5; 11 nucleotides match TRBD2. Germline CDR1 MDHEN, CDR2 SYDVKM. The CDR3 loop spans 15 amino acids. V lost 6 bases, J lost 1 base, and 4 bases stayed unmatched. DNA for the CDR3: TGTGCCAGCAGCCTTAGCGGGAGGGCCCAAGAGACCCAGTACTTC. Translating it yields CASSLSGRAQETQYF.

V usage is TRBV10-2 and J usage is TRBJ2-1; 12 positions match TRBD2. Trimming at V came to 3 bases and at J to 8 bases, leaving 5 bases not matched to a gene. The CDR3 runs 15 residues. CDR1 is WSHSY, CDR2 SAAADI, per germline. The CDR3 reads CASSEASGRAYEQFF. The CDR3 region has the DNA TGCGCCAGCAGTGAAGCTAGCGGGAGGGCCTATGAGCAGTTCTTC.

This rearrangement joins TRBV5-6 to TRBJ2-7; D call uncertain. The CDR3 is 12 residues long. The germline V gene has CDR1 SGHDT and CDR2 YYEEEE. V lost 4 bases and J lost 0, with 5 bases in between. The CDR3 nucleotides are TGTGCCAGCAGCCGGACCTCCTACGAGCAGTACTTC. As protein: CASSRTSYEQYF.

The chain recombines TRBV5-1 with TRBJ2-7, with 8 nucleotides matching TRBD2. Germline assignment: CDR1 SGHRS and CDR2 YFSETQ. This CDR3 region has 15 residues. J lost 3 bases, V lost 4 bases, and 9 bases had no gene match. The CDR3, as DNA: TGCGCCAGCAGCCCCGTTAGGGCGGGAGGCTACGAGCAGTACTTC. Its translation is CASSPVRAGGYEQYF.

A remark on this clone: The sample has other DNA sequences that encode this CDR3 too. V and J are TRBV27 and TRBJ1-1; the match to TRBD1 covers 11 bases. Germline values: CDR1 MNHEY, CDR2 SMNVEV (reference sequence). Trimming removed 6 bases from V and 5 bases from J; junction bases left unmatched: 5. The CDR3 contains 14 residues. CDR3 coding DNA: TGTGCCAGCAGGGACAGGGGGCGGTGGACTGAAGCTTTCTTT. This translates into CASRDRGRWTEAFF.

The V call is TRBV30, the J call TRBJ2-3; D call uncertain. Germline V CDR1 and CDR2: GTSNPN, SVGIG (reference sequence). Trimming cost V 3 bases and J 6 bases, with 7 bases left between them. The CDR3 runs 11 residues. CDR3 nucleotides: TGTGCCTGGAGAGTAGGGGATACGCAGTATTTT. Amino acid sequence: CAWRVGDTQYF.

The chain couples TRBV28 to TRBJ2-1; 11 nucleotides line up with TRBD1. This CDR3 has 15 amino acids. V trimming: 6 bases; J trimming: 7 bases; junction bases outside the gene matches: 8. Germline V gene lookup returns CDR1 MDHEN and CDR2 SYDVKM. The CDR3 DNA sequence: TGTGCCAGCAGCTACCCGGGACAGGGGGATAATGAGCAGTTCTTC. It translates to CASSYPGQGDNEQFF.

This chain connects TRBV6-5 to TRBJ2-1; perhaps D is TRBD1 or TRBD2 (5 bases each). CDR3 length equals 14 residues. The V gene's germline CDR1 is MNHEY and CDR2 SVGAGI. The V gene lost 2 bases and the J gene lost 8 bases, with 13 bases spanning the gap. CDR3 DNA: TGTGCCAGCAGTTACCTCCAGGGTAGCGATGAGCAGTTCTTC. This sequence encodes CASSYLQGSDEQFF.

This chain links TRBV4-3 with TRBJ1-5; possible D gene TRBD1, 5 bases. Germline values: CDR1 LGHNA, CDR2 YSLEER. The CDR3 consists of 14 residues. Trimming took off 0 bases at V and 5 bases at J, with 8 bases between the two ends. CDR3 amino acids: CASSQDGGDQPQHF. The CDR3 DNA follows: TGCGCCAGCAGCCAAGATGGAGGGGATCAGCCCCAGCATTTT.

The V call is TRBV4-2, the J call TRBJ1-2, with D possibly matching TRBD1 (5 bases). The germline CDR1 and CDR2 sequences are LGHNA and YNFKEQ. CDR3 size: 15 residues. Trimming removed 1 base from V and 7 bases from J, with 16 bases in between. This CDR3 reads CASSQVGAGLGGYTF. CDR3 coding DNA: TGTGCCAGCAGCCAAGTCGGGGCGGGGCTCGGTGGCTACACCTTC.

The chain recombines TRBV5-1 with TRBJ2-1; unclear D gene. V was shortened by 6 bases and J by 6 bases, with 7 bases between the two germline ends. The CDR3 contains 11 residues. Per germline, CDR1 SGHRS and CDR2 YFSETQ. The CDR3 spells CASNSLNEQFF. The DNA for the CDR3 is TGCGCCAGCAACAGCCTCAATGAGCAGTTCTTC.

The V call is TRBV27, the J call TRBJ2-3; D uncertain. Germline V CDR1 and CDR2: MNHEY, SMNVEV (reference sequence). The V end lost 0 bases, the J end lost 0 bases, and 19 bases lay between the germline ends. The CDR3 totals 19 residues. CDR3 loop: CASSLSPLAAIQSTDTQYF. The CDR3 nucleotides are TGTGCCAGCAGTTTATCGCCCCTCGCAGCGATTCAAAGCACAGATACGCAGTATTTT.

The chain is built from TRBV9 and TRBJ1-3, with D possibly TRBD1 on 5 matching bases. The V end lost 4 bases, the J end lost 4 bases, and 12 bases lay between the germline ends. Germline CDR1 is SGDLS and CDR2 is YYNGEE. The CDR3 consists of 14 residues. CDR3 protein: CASSPRDPGNTIYF. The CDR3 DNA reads TGTGCCAGCAGCCCCAGGGATCCCGGAAACACCATATATTTT.

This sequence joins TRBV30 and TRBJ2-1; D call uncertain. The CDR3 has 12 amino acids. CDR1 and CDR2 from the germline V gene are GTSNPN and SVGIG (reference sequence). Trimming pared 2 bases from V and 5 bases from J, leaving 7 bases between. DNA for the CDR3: TGTGCCTGGAGTTACAGCAACAATGAGCAGTTCTTC. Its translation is CAWSYSNNEQFF. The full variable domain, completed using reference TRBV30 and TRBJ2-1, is SQTIHQWPATLVQPVGSPLSLECTVEGTSNPNLYWYRQAAGRGLQLLFYSVGIGQISSEVPQNLSASRPQDRQFILSSKKLLLSDSGFYLCAWSYSNNEQFFGPGTRLTVL.

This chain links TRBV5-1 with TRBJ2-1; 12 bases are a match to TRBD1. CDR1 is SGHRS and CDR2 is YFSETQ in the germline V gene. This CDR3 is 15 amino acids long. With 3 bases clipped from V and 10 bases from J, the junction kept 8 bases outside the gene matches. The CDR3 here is CASSSTGTGGGEQFF. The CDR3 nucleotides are TGCGCCAGCAGCTCGACCGGGACAGGGGGCGGAGAGCAGTTCTTC.

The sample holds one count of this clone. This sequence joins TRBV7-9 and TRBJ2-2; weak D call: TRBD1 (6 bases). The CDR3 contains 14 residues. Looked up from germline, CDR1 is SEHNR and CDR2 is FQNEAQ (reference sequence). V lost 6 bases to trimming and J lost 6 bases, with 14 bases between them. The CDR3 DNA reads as TGTGCCAGCAGTTTTAGCAGGGGCCCCGGGGAGCTGTTTTTT. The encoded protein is CASSFSRGPGELFF.

Written as DNA, the CDR3 is TGTGCCTCCCGAAGCGGGAGCCACTACTACGAGCAGTACTTC. It is translated as CASRSGSHYYEQYF. This rearrangement joins TRBV30 to TRBJ2-7; 8 bases are shared with TRBD2. The CDR3 extends over 14 amino acids. The germline V gene has CDR1 GTSNPN and CDR2 SVGIG (reference sequence). J gave up 3 bases and V 7 bases, and 11 bases lay outside the gene matches.

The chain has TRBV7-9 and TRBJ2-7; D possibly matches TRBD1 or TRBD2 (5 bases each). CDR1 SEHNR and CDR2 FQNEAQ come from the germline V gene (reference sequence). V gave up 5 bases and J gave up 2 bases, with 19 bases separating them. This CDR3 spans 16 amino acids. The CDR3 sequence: CASSPGWGRGAYEQYF. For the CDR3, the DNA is TGTGCCAGCAGCCCAGGGTGGGGGAGAGGGGCCTACGAGCAGTACTTC.